These T cell receptor beta chains were read from a single sample in a study of CD8 T cells in ankylosing spondylitis. One entry per CDR3 protein results from TCRdb running MiXCR on the 5' RACE reads. The sample has about 250,000 distinct CDR3 sequences, more than 15% seen once. What was sequenced was blood, either unsorted or a sorted T cell fraction (not recorded which). The receptors shown here come from a male donor with ankylosing spondylitis or in good health (not recorded which). The CDR3 runs from the conserved cysteine through the conserved F or W. A D gene is named only where the DNA matches it firmly. Only part of the rows carry a size: once, few, many, or a class if the clone is expanded.

j_call clone_size d_call v_call cdr3_nt cdr3_aa
TRBJ2-2 - - TRBV5-1 TGCGCCAGCAGCTTCAGGGGGAACACCGGGGAGCTGTTTTTT CASSFRGNTGELFF
TRBJ1-5 - - TRBV27 TGTGCCAGCAGCCCCGGGGGGGATCAGCCCCAGCATTTT CASSPGGDQPQHF
TRBJ2-1 many - TRBV13 TGTGCCAGCAGCCGAACGGGGTACAATGAGCAGTTCTTC CASSRTGYNEQFF
TRBJ2-3 few TRBD2 TRBV29-1 TGCAGCGTTGGCGGAGGGGGACTAGCGGAAAGCACAGATACGCAGTATTTT CSVGGGGLAESTDTQYF
TRBJ2-2 - TRBD1 TRBV4-3 TGCGCCAGCAGCCAAGACCCAGGGGGTCGGGCCGGGGAGCTGTTTTTT CASSQDPGGRAGELFF
TRBJ2-7 few TRBD2 TRBV4-2 TGTGCCAGCAGCGACACAAGACTAGCGGGAGGTCGCGACGAGCAGTACTTC CASSDTRLAGGRDEQYF
TRBJ2-1 many - TRBV4-1 TGCGCCAGCAGCCAATTGAGCGCGAGCTCCTACAATGAGCAGTTCTTC CASSQLSASSYNEQFF
TRBJ1-1 few TRBD1 TRBV4-1 TGCGCCAGCAGAGACACAGGGGGCGGTACTGAAGCTTTCTTT CASRDTGGGTEAFF
TRBJ2-7 - - TRBV4-1 TGCGCCAGCAGCCAACGAAGATTTTACGAGCAGTACTTC CASSQRRFYEQYF
TRBJ2-2 few TRBD2 TRBV4-2 TGTGCCAGCAGCCAACGGACTAGCGGGATATCCGGGGAGCTGTTTTTT CASSQRTSGISGELFF
TRBJ2-7 - - TRBV10-3 TGTGCCATCAGTGATGCCGACAGTTACGAGCAGTACTTC CAISDADSYEQYF
TRBJ2-5 - - TRBV7-2 TGTGCCAGCAGCTTAGATGGGGTTTTCCAAGAGACCCAGTACTTC CASSLDGVFQETQYF
TRBJ2-4 - - TRBV29-1 TGCAGCGTTGTGGACCGCACTATTCAGTACTTC CSVVDRTIQYF
TRBJ2-7 few - TRBV20-1 TGCAGTGCTATGCACAGGGGAGGGTACGAGCAGTACTTC CSAMHRGGYEQYF
TRBJ2-1 few - TRBV5-1 TGCGCCAGCAGCTTGGAGAGGACCTACAATGAGCAGTTCTTC CASSLERTYNEQFF
TRBJ1-6 many TRBD1 TRBV7-9 TGTGCCAGCAGCTTAACCCCAGGGGGTTCACCCCTCCACTTT CASSLTPGGSPLHF
TRBJ2-1 few TRBD2 TRBV6-2/TRBV6-3 TGTGCCAGCAGAGTTGGGACTAGGGGAGAGCAGTTCTTC CASRVGTRGEQFF
TRBJ2-5 few - TRBV9 TGTGCCAGCAGCATTAGCGAGGACCCAGATCAAGAGACCCAGTACTTC CASSISEDPDQETQYF
TRBJ1-2 few - TRBV6-2/TRBV6-3 TGTGCCAGCAGTTACTCCGGGGTCGAAGGCTATGGCTACACCTTC CASSYSGVEGYGYTF
TRBJ2-1 many TRBD2 TRBV12-3/TRBV12-4 TGTGCCAGTTCCGTAGCGGGAGGGCCGTCGCATGAGCAGTTCTTC CASSVAGGPSHEQFF
TRBJ2-1 few TRBD2 TRBV11-1 TGTGCCAGCAGCTTAGCTCGGACTAGCGGAGACCCGCAAAACCTGTTATTCTACAATGAGCAGTTCTTC CASSLARTSGDPQNLLFYNEQFF
TRBJ2-7 - - TRBV10-3 TGTGCCATCAGTCCCGGACCTCCAGGGCAGGTCTCGCTTTTTGAGCAGTACTTC CAISPGPPGQVSLFEQYF
TRBJ2-1 few TRBD2 TRBV6-2/TRBV6-3 TGTGCCAGCAGTTACGGTAGGCTAGCGGGAGGCAATGAGCAGTTCTTC CASSYGRLAGGNEQFF